This T cell receptor (beta chain) was profiled in a study of shared clonotypes between healthy human individuals (dated by TCRdb to the early 2020s). Study-wide context: Three men and a couple of women, aged 18 to 49 years, made up the cohort. Blood TCR repertoires of a handful of healthy adults were deeply sequenced to estimate repertoire size and the extent of clonotype sharing between individuals. To increase sequencing depth and limit assay-specific biases, TCR repertoire library preparation and sequencing were carried out by different laboratories using diverse techniques. Between about 0.8 and 8.9 billion PBMCs per donor were obtained by leukapheresis. For each donor, three plates each were used for CD4 naive and CD4 memory, two plates were used for CD8 naive, and one plate was used for CD8 memory.

CD8 naive samples were obtained by positive selection for CCR7 among CD45RO-negative cells, yielding a CD45RA+CCR7+ population from which TemRA cells were excluded. Donors were healthy HIV-negative adults with no recently reported acute infections or vaccinations. Every donor was a Caucasian adult residing in Nashville, Tennessee, USA. Blood was obtained by leukapheresis, after which PBMCs were separated by Ficoll-Histopaque density gradient centrifugation and cryopreserved in liquid nitrogen vapor phase. Analytical flow cytometry was used to check the purity and quantity of each magnetically sorted T cell population. Genomic DNA was isolated from each sorted fraction and quantified by UV absorbance on a Nanodrop 2000c. On this clone: Its antigen is not yet known. It has no much larger one-base neighbor in the sample; base qualities were not kept.

For CDR1 and CDR2, the germline V gene lists SGHAT and FQNNGV. Trimming removed 3 bases from V and 3 bases from J, leaving 21 bases between the germline ends. The CDR3 has 17 amino acids, counting the end cysteine and phenylalanine. CDR3 DNA only is kept here, 51 bases in frame from base 1. Overall study outcomes, separate from this receptor: Because the study included a small number of donors, the genetic and exposure-history diversity represented was limited. Even with the large sequencing depth, rarefaction of the sorted-subset datasets indicated that sequencing was incomplete. Sampling was restricted to blood, and TCR repertoires in tissues likely differ from the TCR repertoires found in blood. Larger estimated clonotype richness was generally found for naive subsets than for memory subsets. Approximately 5% of naive CD4, 3% to 4% of naive CD8, 2.3% of memory CD4, and more than 0.35% of memory CD8 clonotypes were shared across several donors. Compared with non-shared clonotypes, the clonotypes found in all four sorted-subset donors had higher generation probabilities. Pairwise subsampling led to the expectation that sequencing depth would affect the degree of clonotype sharing among donors.

Using the deep immunoSEQ assay, TCR CDR3 regions were amplified from genomic DNA by multiplex PCR. Extracted genomic DNA from each cell subset was spread evenly across all wells of several immunoSEQ 96-well plates, with each plate serving as a replicate. Each replicate PCR for sorted subsets received about 210 ng genomic DNA, equal to about 30,000 T cell genomes. The purified libraries were quantified using a Qubit 3.0 fluorometer, sized with a Bioanalyzer 2100, and then quantified again using the KAPA Library Quantification kit. A separate single-read 150-cycle Illumina NextSeq 550 flow cell was used to sequence each immunoSEQ 96-well plate. Per the original workflow: Because the immunoSEQ output held only junctional sequences and lacked quality scores, the filtering could not match the filtering applied to full-length reads. To assign V/J genes and CDR3, sequences were annotated using PyIR, a Python wrapper for IgBLAST v1.9, with IMGT germline references. Any read was removed if the V/J assignment was weak (E-value above 1e-6), the CDR3 was missing, or the read contained stop codons, out-of-frame junctions, or ambiguous translated residues. V3J clonotypes were defined as sequences sharing an identical inferred V gene, J gene, and CDR3 amino acid sequence. Percentage overlap between repertoires was calculated by dividing the number of shared unique clonotypes by the size of the smaller repertoire. RTK rarefaction, the Chao1 estimator, and Recon v2.1 estimates of unobserved clonotypes were used to assess repertoire richness. For all TCRbeta clonotypes obtained by the gDNA method from a few donors, generation probabilities were computed with OLGA. TCRdb carries this immuneACCESS record with in-frame sequences only. Its versions omit some clonotypes, under half of them owing to an unresolved V gene in the studies checked, with the rest unexplained. V, J and clone size are taken as reported in that table, and D and trimming were inferred from the DNA itself. The sample contains about 2 million clones, approximately 95% of them found a single time. Of the sample, around 1.1% falls within the top ten clones.

Here the chain combines TRBV11-2 and TRBJ2-7; perhaps TRBD1 is the D gene, with 5 bases matching. The sample consisted of naive CD8+ T cells sorted from blood. In light of the paper, this sample's cell subset or site label describes: CD45RA+CCR7+. The receptor's source is a man aged 18 to 30 in good health. CDR3 region: CASSFKFPAGSLYEQYF. The base sequence is TGTGCCAGCAGCTTTAAGTTTCCCGCAGGGTCACTCTACGAGCAGTACTTC.